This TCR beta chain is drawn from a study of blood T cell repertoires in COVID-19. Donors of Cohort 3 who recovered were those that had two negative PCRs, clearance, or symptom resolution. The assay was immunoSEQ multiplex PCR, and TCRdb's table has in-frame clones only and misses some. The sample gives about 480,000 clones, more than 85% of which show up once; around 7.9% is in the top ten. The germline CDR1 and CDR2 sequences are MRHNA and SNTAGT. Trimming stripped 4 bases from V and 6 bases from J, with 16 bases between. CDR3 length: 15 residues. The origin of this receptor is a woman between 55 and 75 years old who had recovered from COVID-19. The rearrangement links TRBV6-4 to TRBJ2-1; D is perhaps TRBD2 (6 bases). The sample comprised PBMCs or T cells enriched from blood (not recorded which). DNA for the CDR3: TGTGCCAGCAGTGTACAGGCCTTCGGGGGCAATGAGCAGTTCTTC. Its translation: CASSVQAFGGNEQFF.